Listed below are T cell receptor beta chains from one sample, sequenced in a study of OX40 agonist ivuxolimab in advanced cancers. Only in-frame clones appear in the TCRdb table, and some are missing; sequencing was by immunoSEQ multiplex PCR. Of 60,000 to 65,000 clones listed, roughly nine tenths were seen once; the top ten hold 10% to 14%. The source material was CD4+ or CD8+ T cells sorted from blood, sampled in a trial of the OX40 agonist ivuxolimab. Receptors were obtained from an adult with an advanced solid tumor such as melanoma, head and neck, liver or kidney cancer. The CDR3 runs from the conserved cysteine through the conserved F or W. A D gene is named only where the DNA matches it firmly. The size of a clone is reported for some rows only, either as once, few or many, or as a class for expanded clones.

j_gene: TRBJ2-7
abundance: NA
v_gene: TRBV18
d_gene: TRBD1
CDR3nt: TGTGCCAGCTCTTATTTACAGGGGGTAGCCGACGAGCAGTACTTC
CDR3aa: CASSYLQGVADEQYF

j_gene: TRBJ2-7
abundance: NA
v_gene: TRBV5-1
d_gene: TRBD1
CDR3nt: TGCGCCAGCAGCCGACGGGACAGTGGCTTACGCGAGCAGTACTTC
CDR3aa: CASSRRDSGLREQYF

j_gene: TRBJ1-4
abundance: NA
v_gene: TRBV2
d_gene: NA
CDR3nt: TGTGCCAGCAGTAGAGACAGTGAAAAACTGTTTTTT
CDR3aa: CASSRDSEKLFF

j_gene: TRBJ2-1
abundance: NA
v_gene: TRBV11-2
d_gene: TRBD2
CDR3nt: TGTGCCAGCAGCTTTCTAGCGGGACCTTGGGATGAGCAGTTCTTC
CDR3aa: CASSFLAGPWDEQFF

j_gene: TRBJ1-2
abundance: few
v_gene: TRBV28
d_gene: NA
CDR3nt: TGTGCCAGCAGTTTCGCAGGGACGCCTGCTAACTATGGCTACACCTTC
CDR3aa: CASSFAGTPANYGYTF

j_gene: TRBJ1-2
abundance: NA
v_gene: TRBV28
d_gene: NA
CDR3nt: TGTGCCAGCAGCCCCTCCGACCAGGGAAGGGGCTACACCTTC
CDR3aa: CASSPSDQGRGYTF

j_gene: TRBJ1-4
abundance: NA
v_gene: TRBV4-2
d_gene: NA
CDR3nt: TGTGCCAGCAGCTCAAGCGGGGGGCTGCTCTTGGGAAAACTGTTTTTT
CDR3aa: CASSSSGGLLLGKLFF

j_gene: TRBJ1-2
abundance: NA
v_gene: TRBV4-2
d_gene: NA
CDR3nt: TGTGCCAGCAGCCAGGGAAACTATGGCTACACCTTC
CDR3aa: CASSQGNYGYTF

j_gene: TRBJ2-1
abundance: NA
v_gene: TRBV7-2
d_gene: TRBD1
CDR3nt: TGTGCCAGCAGCCCCTTCCCGGGACAGGGAGTGGGCGGTGAGCAGTTCTTC
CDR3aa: CASSPFPGQGVGGEQFF

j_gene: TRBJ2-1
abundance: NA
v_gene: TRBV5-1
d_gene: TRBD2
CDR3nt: TGCGCCAGCAGCCGCCCTGGGACTAGCTTCAATGAGCAGTTCTTC
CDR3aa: CASSRPGTSFNEQFF

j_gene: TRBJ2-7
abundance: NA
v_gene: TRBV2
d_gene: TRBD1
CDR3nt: TGTGCCAGCAGTGCCCTATCGGGACAGATCTACGAGCAGTACTTC
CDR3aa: CASSALSGQIYEQYF

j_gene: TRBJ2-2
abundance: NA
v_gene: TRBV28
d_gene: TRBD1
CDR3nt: TGTGCCAGCAGCACGCTTAACCAGGGGGAGTTTTTCGGGGAGCTGTTTTTT
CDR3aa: CASSTLNQGEFFGELFF

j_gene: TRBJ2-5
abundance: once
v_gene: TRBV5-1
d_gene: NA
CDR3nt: TGCGCCAGCAGTTTCGAGAGACAGACCCAGTACTTC
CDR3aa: CASSFERQTQYF

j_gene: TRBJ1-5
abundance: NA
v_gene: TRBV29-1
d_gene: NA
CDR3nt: TGCAGCGTGGGCGGGACGGACAATCAGCCCCAGCATTTT
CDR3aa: CSVGGTDNQPQHF

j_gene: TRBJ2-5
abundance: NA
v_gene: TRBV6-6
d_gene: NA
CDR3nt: TGTGCCAGCACGGAAGTGCTGGGGACCCAGTACTTC
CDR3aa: CASTEVLGTQYF

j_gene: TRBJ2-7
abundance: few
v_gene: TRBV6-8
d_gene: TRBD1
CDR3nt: TGTGCCAGCAGTGAAAAGGGACAGCTCCCCTACGAGCAGTACTTC
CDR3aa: CASSEKGQLPYEQYF

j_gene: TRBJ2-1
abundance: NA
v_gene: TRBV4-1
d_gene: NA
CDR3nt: TGCGCCAGCAGCCAGGACGACCGCTACAGCTCCTACAATGAGCAGTTCTTC
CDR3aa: CASSQDDRYSSYNEQFF

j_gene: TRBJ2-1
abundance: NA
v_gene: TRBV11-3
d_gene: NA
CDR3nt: TGTGCCAGCAGCTTAGATGCGGAACCTTACAATGAGCAGTTCTTC
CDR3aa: CASSLDAEPYNEQFF

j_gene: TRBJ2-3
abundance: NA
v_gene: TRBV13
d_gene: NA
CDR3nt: TGTGCCAGCAGCCCTGGGCTAGGGACAGATACGCAGTATTTT
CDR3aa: CASSPGLGTDTQYF

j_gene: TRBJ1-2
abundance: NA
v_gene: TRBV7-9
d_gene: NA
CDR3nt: TGTGCCAGCAGCGCAGGGAGCACAGGGTATGGCTACACCTTC
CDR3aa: CASSAGSTGYGYTF

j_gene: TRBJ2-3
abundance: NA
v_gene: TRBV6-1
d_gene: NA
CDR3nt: TGTGCCAGCAGTGAACCCACCGGACGGCGTTGGTTGGATACGCAGTATTTT
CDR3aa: CASSEPTGRRWLDTQYF

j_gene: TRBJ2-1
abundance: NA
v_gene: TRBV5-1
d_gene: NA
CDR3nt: TGCGCCAGCAGCTTGGGCACGGTAACCTACAATGAGCAGTTCTTC
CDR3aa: CASSLGTVTYNEQFF

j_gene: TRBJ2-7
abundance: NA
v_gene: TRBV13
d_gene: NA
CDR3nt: TGTGCCAGCAGCCGGGATCTTACCCCCTACGAGCAGTACTTC
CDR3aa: CASSRDLTPYEQYF

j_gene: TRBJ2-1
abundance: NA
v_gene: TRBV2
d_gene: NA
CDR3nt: TGTGCCAGCAGTGTCCGGTCCAATGAGCAGTTCTTC
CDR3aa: CASSVRSNEQFF

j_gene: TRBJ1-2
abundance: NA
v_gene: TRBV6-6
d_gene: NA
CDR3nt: TGTGCCAGCAGTTACAGCGGGGGATCTAACTATGGCTACACCTTC
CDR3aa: CASSYSGGSNYGYTF

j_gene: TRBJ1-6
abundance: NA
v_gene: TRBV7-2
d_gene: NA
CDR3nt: TGTGCCAGCATCCTCCACCCCTCCTATAATTCACCCCTCCACTTT
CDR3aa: CASILHPSYNSPLHF

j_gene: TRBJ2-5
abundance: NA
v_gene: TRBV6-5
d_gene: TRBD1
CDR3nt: TGTGCCAGCAGTTACTCGAGGGGACAGGAAAAAGAGACCCAGTACTTC
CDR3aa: CASSYSRGQEKETQYF

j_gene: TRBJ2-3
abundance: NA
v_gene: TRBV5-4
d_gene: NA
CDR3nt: TGTGCCAGCAGCCGAAAAGTCCCAGATACGCAGTATTTT
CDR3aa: CASSRKVPDTQYF

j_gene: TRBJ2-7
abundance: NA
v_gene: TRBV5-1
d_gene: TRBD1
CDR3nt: TGCGCCAGCAGCCCCCGACAGGGGACTCCCTACGAGCAGCACTTC
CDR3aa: CASSPRQGTPYEQHF

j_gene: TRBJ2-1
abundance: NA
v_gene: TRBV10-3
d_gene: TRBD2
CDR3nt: TGTGCCATCAGGGCGACTAGCGGGTGGAATGAGCAGTTCTTC
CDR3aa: CAIRATSGWNEQFF

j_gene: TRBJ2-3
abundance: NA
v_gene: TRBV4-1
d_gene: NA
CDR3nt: TGCGCCAGCAGCGTGTGGGGCCAAAGCACAGATACGCAGTATTTT
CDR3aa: CASSVWGQSTDTQYF

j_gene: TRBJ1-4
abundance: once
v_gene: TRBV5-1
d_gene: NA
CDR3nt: TGCGCCAGCAGTTTCCAGGGGAAAGAAAAACTGTTTTTT
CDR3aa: CASSFQGKEKLFF

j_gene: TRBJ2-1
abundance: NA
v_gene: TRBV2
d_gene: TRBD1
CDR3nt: TGTGCCAGCAGTGTTACCAGGGGGCGGGGTGAGCAGTTCTTC
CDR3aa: CASSVTRGRGEQFF

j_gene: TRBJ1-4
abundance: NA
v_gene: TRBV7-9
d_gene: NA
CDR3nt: TGTGCCAGCAGCGTAAGCCTGAGACAGCGACGCACTAATGAAAAACTGTTTTTT
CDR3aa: CASSVSLRQRRTNEKLFF

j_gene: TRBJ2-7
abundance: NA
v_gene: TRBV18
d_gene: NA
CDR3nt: TGTGCCAGCTCATCGGATGTGGAGCAGACCGGATACGAGCAGTACTTC
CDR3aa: CASSSDVEQTGYEQYF

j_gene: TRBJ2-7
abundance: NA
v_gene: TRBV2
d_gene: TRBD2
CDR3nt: TGTGCCAGCAGTGGAATAGGGTCTAGCGGGGGATACGAGCAGTACTTC
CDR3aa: CASSGIGSSGGYEQYF

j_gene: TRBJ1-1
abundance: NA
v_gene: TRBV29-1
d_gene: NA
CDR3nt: TGCAGCGTTGAACGGGAACTCCCTGAAGCTTTCTTT
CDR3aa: CSVERELPEAFF

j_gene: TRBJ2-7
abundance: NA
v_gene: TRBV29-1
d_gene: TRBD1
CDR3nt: TGCAGCGCAGGACAGGGGAACAACGAGCAGTACTTC
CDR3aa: CSAGQGNNEQYF

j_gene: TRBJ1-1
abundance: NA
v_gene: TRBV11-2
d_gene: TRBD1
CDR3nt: TGTGCCAGCAGCTCACAGGGGCGGGACACTGAAGCTTTCTTT
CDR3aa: CASSSQGRDTEAFF

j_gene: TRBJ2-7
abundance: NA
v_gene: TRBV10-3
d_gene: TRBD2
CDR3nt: TGTGCCATCAGTGAGGGGACTAGCGGCTACGAGCAGTACTTC
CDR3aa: CAISEGTSGYEQYF

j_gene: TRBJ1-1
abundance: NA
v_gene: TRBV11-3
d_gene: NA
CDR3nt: TGTGCCAGCAGCTCACCCTTTGGAGGGGCTAATGAAGCTTTCTTT
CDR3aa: CASSSPFGGANEAFF

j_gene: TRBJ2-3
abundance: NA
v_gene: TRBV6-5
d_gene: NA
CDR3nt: TGTGCCAGCCTTTCTACCCAAATCGGTACGCAGTATTTT
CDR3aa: CASLSTQIGTQYF

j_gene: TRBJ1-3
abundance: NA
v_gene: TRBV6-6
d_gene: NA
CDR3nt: TGTGCCAGCAGTTCACACGGAACTACTGGAAACACCATATATTTT
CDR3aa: CASSSHGTTGNTIYF

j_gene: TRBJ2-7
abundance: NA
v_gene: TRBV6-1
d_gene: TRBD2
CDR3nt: TGTGCCAGCAGTGAGAGGGCGGGAGCCCTTTACGAGCAGTACTTC
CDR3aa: CASSERAGALYEQYF

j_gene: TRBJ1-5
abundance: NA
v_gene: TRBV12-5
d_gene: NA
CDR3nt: TGTGCTAGTGGTTTGGTAACGGAAAGGCGGTGGCCGGGCAATTGGGGGTGCAATCAGCCCCAGCATTTT
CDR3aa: CASGLVTERRWPGNWGCNQPQHF

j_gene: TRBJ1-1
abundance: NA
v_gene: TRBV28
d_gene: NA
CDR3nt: TGTGCCAGCAGTTTTCCGAGGACTGAGAACACTGAAGCTTTCTTT
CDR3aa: CASSFPRTENTEAFF

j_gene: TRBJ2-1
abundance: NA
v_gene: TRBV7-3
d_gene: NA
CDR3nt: TGTGCCAGCAGCTTAAATGCCCAAGGTGAGCAGTTCTTC
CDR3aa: CASSLNAQGEQFF

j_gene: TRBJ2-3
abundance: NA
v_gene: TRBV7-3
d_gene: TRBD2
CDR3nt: TGTGCCAGCAGCTTCGGACTAGCGGGAGGGCAAGTGGATACGCAGTATTTT
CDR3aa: CASSFGLAGGQVDTQYF

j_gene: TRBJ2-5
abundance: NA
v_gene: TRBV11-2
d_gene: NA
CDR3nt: TGTGCCAGCAGGTTAGGGGGGACAGAAGAGACCCAGTACTTC
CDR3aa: CASRLGGTEETQYF

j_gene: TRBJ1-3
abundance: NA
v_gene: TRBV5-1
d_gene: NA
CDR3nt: TGCGCCAGCAGCTTGTCAGGGTCTGGAAACACCATATATTTT
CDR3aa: CASSLSGSGNTIYF

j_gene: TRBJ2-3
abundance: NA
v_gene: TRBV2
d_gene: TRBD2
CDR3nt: TGTGCCAGCTCCTATAGCGGGAGAACAGATACGCAGTATTTT
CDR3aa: CASSYSGRTDTQYF

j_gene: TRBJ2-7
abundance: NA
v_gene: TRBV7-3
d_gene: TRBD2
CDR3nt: TGTGCCAGCAGCTTACTAGCGGGATTATCCTACGAGCAGTACTTC
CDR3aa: CASSLLAGLSYEQYF

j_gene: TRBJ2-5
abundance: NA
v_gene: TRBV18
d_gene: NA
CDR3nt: TGTGCCAGCGCTAAGGACTCGCAAGAGACCCAGTACTTC
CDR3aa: CASAKDSQETQYF

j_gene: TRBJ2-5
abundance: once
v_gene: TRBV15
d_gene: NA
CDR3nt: TGTGCCACCAGCAGTGCAACAGGGCAAGAGACCCAGTACTTC
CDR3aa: CATSSATGQETQYF